These T cell receptor beta chains were read from a single sample in a study of cytomegalovirus exposure and HLA in healthy donors. Produced via immunoSEQ multiplex PCR; TCRdb's table is partial and in-frame only. Among approximately 150,000 clones, approximately 85% were seen once, and the ten largest hold roughly 5%. The sample consisted of PBMCs. The source of these receptors is a girl aged 5-17 years in good health and CMV-seropositive. CDR3s leave out the opening cysteine and the closing phenylalanine or tryptophan. Each record gives: V gene, J gene, CDR3 protein.

TRBV9	TRBJ1-2	ASSLSLAAETYGYT
TRBV30	TRBJ1-6	AWTREIDNSPLH
TRBV30	TRBJ1-1	AWSVPRGREGTEAF
TRBV13	TRBJ2-3	ASSSSGTRFGDTQY
TRBV7-9	TRBJ1-1	ASSLSGINTEAF
TRBV29-1	TRBJ1-1	SVEAVTAEAF
TRBV6-5	TRBJ2-5	ASSTAGGAQETQY
TRBV6-1	TRBJ1-2	ASSEKRQVRGTVLVYGYT
TRBV9	TRBJ2-1	ASSRTGWDEQF
TRBV15	TRBJ1-2	ATRRPGRYGYT
TRBV5-1	TRBJ2-2	ASSPGQGADGELF
TRBV11-2	TRBJ2-2	ASSFASNTGELF
TRBV11-2	TRBJ1-5	ASSIQGFGNQPQH
TRBV30	TRBJ2-7	AWARQAWTYEQY
TRBV6-5	TRBJ1-1	ASIPRGAPSTEAF
TRBV28	TRBJ1-1	ASRPNGGVGTEAF
TRBV19	TRBJ2-1	ASSIRSQTTYNEQF
TRBV19	TRBJ2-1	ASSISAGTLEQF
TRBV11-2	.	ASSLTHSGGYEQY
TRBV27	TRBJ1-2	ASSGPTGEGYGYT
TRBV6-6	TRBJ2-3	ASSPSPDSDTQY
TRBV11-2	TRBJ1-1	ASSSQGARTEAF
TRBV20-1	TRBJ1-1	SAPVELEAF
TRBV6-6	TRBJ1-1	ASVGKSRTEAF
TRBV13	TRBJ1-4	ASSSEGCGTTNEKLF
TRBV19	TRBJ2-7	ASSPDSLYEQY
TRBV11-3	TRBJ1-1	ASSPRDRDNTEAF
TRBV6-5	TRBJ2-7	ASSYSIYVGSYEQY
TRBV10-1	TRBJ1-1	ASKKQVNTEAF
TRBV25-1	TRBJ2-7	ASSELGISYEQY
TRBV18	TRBJ2-7	ASSPPGVYEQY
TRBV19	TRBJ1-6	ATRDITYNSPLH
TRBV7-9	TRBJ1-2	ASSSTGAGYT
TRBV5-4	TRBJ1-6	ASSYGSYNSPLH
TRBV28	TRBJ2-3	ASSLSTGYTDTQY
TRBV5-1	TRBJ2-5	ASSFQGARETQY
TRBV6-4	TRBJ2-3	ASSVSEGTDTQY
TRBV19	TRBJ1-1	ASSIGTGRGTEAF
TRBV7-9	TRBJ1-2	ASSSTGGGYGYT
TRBV5-4	TRBJ2-5	ASSLLGKQETQY
TRBV29-1	TRBJ1-1	SVHRDMNTEAF
TRBV9	TRBJ1-3	ASSPRQGAGGNTIY
TRBV2	TRBJ1-1	ASDPGWGGRAF
TRBV9	TRBJ1-3	ASSVDRGTGNTIY
TRBV6-1	TRBJ2-3	ASSEGNYGGGMTDTQY
TRBV19	TRBJ1-1	ASSIRGEAF
TRBV9	TRBJ2-1	ASSVASGGGSNEQF
TRBV18	TRBJ2-5	ASSPWGEETQY
TRBV7-9	TRBJ2-7	TSRLTGMNYEQY
TRBV29-1	TRBJ2-2	SGGQGTGELF
TRBV6-1	TRBJ1-2	ASSLAGTGDRGYT
TRBV18	TRBJ1-2	ASSPPRQGDGYT
TRBV19	TRBJ1-4	ASRSPGQTKLLF
TRBV6-6	TRBJ2-4	ASSYGGADAKNIQY
TRBV9	TRBJ1-1	ASSVPEGAGEAF
TRBV6-5	TRBJ2-7	ASSYSGQFFSYEQY
TRBV6-6	TRBJ2-2	ASSDRSGGGGELF